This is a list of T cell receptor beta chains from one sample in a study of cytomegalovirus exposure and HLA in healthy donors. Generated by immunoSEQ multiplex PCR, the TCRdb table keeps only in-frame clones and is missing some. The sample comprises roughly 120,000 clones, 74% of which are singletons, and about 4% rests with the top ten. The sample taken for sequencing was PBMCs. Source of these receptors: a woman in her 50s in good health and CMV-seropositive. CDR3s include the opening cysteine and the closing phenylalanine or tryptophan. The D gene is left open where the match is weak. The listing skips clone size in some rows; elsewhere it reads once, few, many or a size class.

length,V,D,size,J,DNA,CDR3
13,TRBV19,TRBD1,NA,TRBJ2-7,TGTGCCAGTAGTATGGGACAGCCTAACGAGCAGTACTTC,CASSMGQPNEQYF
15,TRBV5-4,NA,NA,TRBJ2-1,TGTGCCAGCAGCTTGGAGGGGAGCCGGGGGGCTGAGCAGTTCTTC,CASSLEGSRGAEQFF
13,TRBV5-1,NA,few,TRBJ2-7,TGCGCCAGCAGCTTCGCACAGGGTTACGAGCAGTACTTC,CASSFAQGYEQYF
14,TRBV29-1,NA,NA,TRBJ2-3,TGCAGCGTTGAAGCCAGGGGTGGCACAGATACGCAGTATTTT,CSVEARGGTDTQYF
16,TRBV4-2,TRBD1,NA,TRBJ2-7,TGTGCCAGCAGCCCGACCGGGGACAGGGGCTCGGGGGAGCAGTACTTC,CASSPTGDRGSGEQYF
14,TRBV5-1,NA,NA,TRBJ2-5,TGCGCCAGCAGCGACTGGCAGGGGTTAAAGACCCAGTACTTC,CASSDWQGLKTQYF
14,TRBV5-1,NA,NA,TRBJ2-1,TGCGCCAGCAGCGCCCAGGGCAACTACAATGAGCAGTTCTTC,CASSAQGNYNEQFF
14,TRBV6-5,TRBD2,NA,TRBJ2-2,TGTGCCAGCAGCTGGCTAGCGGGGGTCGGGGAGCTGTTTTTT,CASSWLAGVGELFF
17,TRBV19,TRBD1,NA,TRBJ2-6,TGTGCCAGTAGTATCGGACAGGGGGCTTTTGGGGCCAACGTCCTGACTTTC,CASSIGQGAFGANVLTF
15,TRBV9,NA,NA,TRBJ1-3,TGTGCCAGCAGCGTGGGAAGGGGCTCTGGAAACACCATATATTTT,CASSVGRGSGNTIYF
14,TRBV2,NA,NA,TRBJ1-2,TGTGCCAGCAGGCCCGACGGGGATAACTATGGCTACACCTTC,CASRPDGDNYGYTF
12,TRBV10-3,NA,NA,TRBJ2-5,TGTGCCATCAGTGAAGTACGGGAGACCCAGTACTTC,CAISEVRETQYF
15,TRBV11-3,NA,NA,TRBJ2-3,TGTGCCAGCAGCTTAGCGGGGAAAGGCGCAGATACGCAGTATTTT,CASSLAGKGADTQYF
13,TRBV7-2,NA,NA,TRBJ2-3,TGTGCCAGCAGCCCCGGACCAGGAGGCGCGCAGTATTTT,CASSPGPGGAQYF
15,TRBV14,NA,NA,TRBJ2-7,TGTGCCAGCAGGAGTACAGGAAGGGCAACCTACGAGCAGTACTTC,CASRSTGRATYEQYF